Listed below are T cell receptor beta chains from one sample, sequenced in a study of shared clonotypes between healthy human individuals. This table comes from immunoSEQ multiplex PCR, and its TCRdb copy is limited to in-frame clones, with some not included. Found here are hundreds of thousands of clones, about 80% of them singletons; the top ten hold more than 10%. Sample: PBMCs. The receptors were sampled from a middle-aged woman in good health. Some clones in this sample may be carry-over from other donors' samples. CDR3s include the opening cysteine and the closing phenylalanine or tryptophan. The D gene is left open where the match is weak.

>TRBJ1-2|TRBV28|NA
CASSLISGGYGYTF
>TRBJ1-1|TRBV5-1|TRBD1
CASSGGQGFSEAFF
>TRBJ2-1|TRBV27|TRBD2
CASSVRTSDSSYNEQFF
>TRBJ2-6|TRBV6-4|NA
CASSEDPGGANVLTF
>TRBJ2-5|TRBV14|NA
CASSQDGTPRETQYF
>TRBJ2-1|TRBV28|NA
CASSSTYNEQFF
>TRBJ2-3|TRBV4-2|TRBD2
CASSQVRPAGVADTQYF
>TRBJ2-3|TRBV6-5|NA
CASRRADTQYF
>TRBJ2-1|TRBV5-4|TRBD2
CASSLELAVRNNEQFF
>TRBJ1-4|TRBV2|TRBD1
CASSTQRPDRVVNEKLFF
>TRBJ2-2|TRBV7-3|NA
CASSLYPNTGELFF
>TRBJ1-2|TRBV7-9|NA
CASSSLQGGLTNYGYTF
>TRBJ1-2|TRBV14|TRBD1
CASSQDRQGLAGYTF
>TRBJ2-6|TRBV7-6|NA
CASSRKRGASGANVLTF
>TRBJ1-5|TRBV7-8|NA
CASSFGGNNQPQHF